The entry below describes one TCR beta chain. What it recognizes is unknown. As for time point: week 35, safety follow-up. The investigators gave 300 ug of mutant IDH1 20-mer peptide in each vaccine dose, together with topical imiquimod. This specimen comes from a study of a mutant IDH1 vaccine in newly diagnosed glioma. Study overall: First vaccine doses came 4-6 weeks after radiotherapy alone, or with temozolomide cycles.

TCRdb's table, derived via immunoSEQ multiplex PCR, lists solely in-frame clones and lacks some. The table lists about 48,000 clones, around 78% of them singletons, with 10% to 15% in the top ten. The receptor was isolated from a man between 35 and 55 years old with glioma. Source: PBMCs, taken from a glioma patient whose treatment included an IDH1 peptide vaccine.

The CDR3 protein is CASSLLWSNVLTF. CDR3 sequence (DNA): TGTGCCAGCAGTTTATTATGGTCCAACGTCCTGACTTTC. The chain combines TRBV27 with TRBJ2-6; D not resolved. Germline assignment: CDR1 MNHEY and CDR2 SMNVEV (reference sequence). This CDR3 has 13 amino acids. The V and J ends lost 1 base and 8 bases respectively, with 6 bases between them.